A single sample is the source of the 10 T cell receptor beta chains below, sequenced in a study of CD8+ T cells in alopecia areata. As to treatment: oral pan-JAK inhibitor, 5-10 mg twice daily. cDNA reverse transcribed from extracted RNA served as the sequencing template. Sequenced by immunoSEQ multiplex PCR; TCRdb stores in-frame clones only, minus some. Here the sample spans roughly 120,000 clones, 56% being singletons. The sequences come from CD4+ T cells sorted from blood, collected at week 24, from a patient treated with tofacitinib. Receptor source: a human donor with alopecia areata.

The J gene is TRBJ2-1, the V gene TRBV29-1; D remains ambiguous. The CDR3 covers 10 residues. CDR1 and CDR2 from the germline V gene are SQVTM and ANQGSEA. V lost 6 bases and J lost 13, with 13 bases in between. This chain's CDR3 is CSVLHHSQFF. The CDR3 DNA sequence: TGCAGCGTACTCCACCATAGTCAGTTCTTC.

The table lists this clone with a few counts. The DNA for the CDR3 is TGTGCCAGCAGCTTGACAGGGAACACTGAAGCTTTCTTT. Translation gives CASSLTGNTEAFF. This rearrangement joins TRBV6-6 to TRBJ1-1, with a weak D call TRBD1 (6 bases). Germline V CDR1 and CDR2: MNHNY, SVGAGI (reference sequence). V lost 6 bases and J lost 1, with 9 bases in between. This CDR3 region has 13 residues.

The chain couples TRBV30 to TRBJ1-4; a possible D gene is TRBD1 (6 bases). The V gene's germline CDR1 is GTSNPN and CDR2 SVGIG (reference sequence). Trimming cost V 6 bases and J 8 bases, with 19 bases left between them. The CDR3 totals 14 residues. In DNA, the CDR3 is TGTGCCTGCCTCGGGACGGGGGCAGGGGAAAAACTGTTTTTT. Its translation: CACLGTGAGEKLFF.

This clone is a singleton in its sample. The chain has TRBV5-4 and TRBJ2-1; TRBD2 agrees at 9 bases. CDR1 is SGHNT and CDR2 is YYREEE in the germline V gene (reference sequence). J lost 2 bases, V lost 3 bases, and 9 bases had no gene match. The CDR3 totals 17 residues. The CDR3 coding sequence is TGTGCCAGCAGCTCTGGACGCCTAGCGGGGACCTACAATGAGCAGTTCTTC. This translates into CASSSGRLAGTYNEQFF. Full variable domain (missing parts from reference TRBV5-4 and TRBJ2-1): ETGVTQSPTHLIKTRGQQVTLRCSSQSGHNTVSWYQQALGQGPQFIFQYYREEENGRGNFPPRFSGLQFPNYSSELNVNALELDDSALYLCASSSGRLAGTYNEQFFGPGTRLTVL.

The chain links TRBV29-1 to TRBJ1-1, with no clear D. This CDR3 is built from 11 residues. The ends were cut back, 5 bases at V and 1 base at J, with 5 bases in the middle. Germline CDR1 is SQVTM and CDR2 is ANQGSEA. The CDR3 coding sequence is TGCAGCGTTTCAGGGAACACTGAAGCTTTCTTT. It yields the protein CSVSGNTEAFF.

This sequence joins TRBV27 and TRBJ2-7; 11 bases align to TRBD1. The germline gives CDR1 MNHEY, CDR2 SMNVEV (reference sequence). The CDR3 extends over 15 amino acids. Trimming removed 5 bases from V and 2 bases from J; junction bases left unmatched: 5. The CDR3 is CASSLGTGGPYEQYF. The CDR3 DNA is TGTGCCAGCAGTCTAGGGACAGGGGGACCCTACGAGCAGTACTTC.

Only a few counts were recorded for this clone. This chain joins TRBV18 and TRBJ1-1; 8 bases fit TRBD1. Unmatched junction bases numbered 9, after V lost 8 bases and J lost 7 bases. Germline lookup yields CDR1 KGHSH and CDR2 LQKENI. This CDR3 region has 13 residues. The CDR3 DNA sequence: TGTGCCAGCAACGAGCAGGGGACAGGTGAAGCTTTCTTT. This encodes CASNEQGTGEAFF.

This clone was seen a few times. The chain employs TRBV29-1 and TRBJ1-1, with unresolved D. V was shortened by 7 bases and J by 2 bases, with 17 bases between the two germline ends. The CDR3 covers 14 residues. Germline lookup yields CDR1 SQVTM and CDR2 ANQGSEA. CDR3 nucleotides: TGCAGCGCCGCCATCGCGGCCCCCAACACTGAAGCTTTCTTT. It is translated as CSAAIAAPNTEAFF.

This clone was detected only a few times. The V gene is TRBV29-1, the J gene TRBJ2-3; 8 positions match TRBD1. J gave up 3 bases and V 4 bases, and 15 bases lay outside the gene matches. The germline V gene encodes CDR1 SQVTM and CDR2 ANQGSEA. This CDR3 region has 17 residues. In DNA, the CDR3 is TGCAGCGTTGGGGCCTTTGGGCGCAGGGGGCGAACAGATACGCAGTATTTT. As protein: CSVGAFGRRGRTDTQYF.

The chain uses TRBV2 and TRBJ2-3; TRBD2 agrees at 8 bases. The length of the CDR3 is 14 residues. Germline values: CDR1 SNHLY, CDR2 FYNNEI. Trimming cost V 8 bases and J 0 bases; bases outside gene matches: 4. In nucleotides, the CDR3 is TGTGCCAGCCGTAGCGGGGCCAGCACAGATACGCAGTATTTT. It translates to CASRSGASTDTQYF.